The clone carrying this T cell receptor (beta chain) has ten or more counts. Its target is unknown. This entry belongs to a study of regulatory T cells in long-lasting Graves disease. About the study: Antithyroid drugs had been given to newly diagnosed Graves' patients for under 3 months. Regarding the study as a whole: TRBV28, TRBJ1-2 and TRBJ2-5 were favored in persistent disease. Not thyroid tissue but only peripheral blood was studied.

The TCR beta library used iRepertoire HTBI primers with Arm-PCR amplification of CDR3. Via MiXCR, TCRdb re-called the multiplex PCR reads, giving one row per CDR3 protein. The profile shows about 320,000 distinct CDR3 sequences, about 18% of them singletons. The CDR3 consists of 15 residues. With 4 bases removed from V and 6 bases from J, the gap between germline ends came to 14 bases. Germline V CDR1 and CDR2: SGDLS, YYNGEE. As to time point: newly diagnosed GD, antithyroid drugs for less than 3 months. PBMC-derived RNA was used for the TCR library. This clonotype was sampled from a female donor with Graves disease. The V call is TRBV9, the J call TRBJ1-6; D is perhaps TRBD1 (5 bases). The sequencing here drew on peripheral blood mononuclear cells (PBMCs), taken at new diagnosis, from a patient treated with antithyroid drugs. The CDR3, as DNA: TGTGCCAGCAGCTCCGGACAAGGCCGTAATTCACCCCTCCACTTT. This gives the protein CASSSGQGRNSPLHF.